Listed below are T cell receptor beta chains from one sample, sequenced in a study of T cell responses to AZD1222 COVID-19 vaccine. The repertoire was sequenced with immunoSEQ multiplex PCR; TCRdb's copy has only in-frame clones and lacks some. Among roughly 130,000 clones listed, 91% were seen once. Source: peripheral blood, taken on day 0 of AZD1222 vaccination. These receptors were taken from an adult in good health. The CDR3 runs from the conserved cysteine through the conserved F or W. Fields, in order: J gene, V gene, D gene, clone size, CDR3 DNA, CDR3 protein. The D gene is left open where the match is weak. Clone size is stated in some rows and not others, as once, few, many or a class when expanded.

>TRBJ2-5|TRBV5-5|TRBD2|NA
TGTGCCAGCAGCACTCAGACTAGCGGGAGTGGGGAGACCCAGTACTTC
CASSTQTSGSGETQYF
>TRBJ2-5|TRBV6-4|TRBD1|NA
TGTGCCGGTAGGGCACCGGGACAGGGGTGTCGAGAGACCCAGTACTTC
CAGRAPGQGCRETQYF
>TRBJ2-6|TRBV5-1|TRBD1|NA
TGCGCCAGCAGCCCTCGGACAGGCTCCGTCTCTGGGGCCAACGTCCTGACTTTC
CASSPRTGSVSGANVLTF
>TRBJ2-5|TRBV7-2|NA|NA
TGTGCCAGCAGTCAGACTAGTCCGGCGGAGACCCAGTACTTC
CASSQTSPAETQYF
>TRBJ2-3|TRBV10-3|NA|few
TGTGCCATCGGGGATATGGGCCCATCTACAGATACGCAGTATTTT
CAIGDMGPSTDTQYF
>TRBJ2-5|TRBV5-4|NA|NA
TGTGCCAGCAGTCGAAACGACCATGGAGAGACCCAGTACTTC
CASSRNDHGETQYF
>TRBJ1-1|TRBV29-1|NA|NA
TGCAGCGGGGGTGGCCGGAACACTGAAGCTTTCTTT
CSGGGRNTEAFF
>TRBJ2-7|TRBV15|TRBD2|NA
TGTGCCACCAGTCAGACTAGCGGGAGGGCCGGGGAGCAGTACTTC
CATSQTSGRAGEQYF
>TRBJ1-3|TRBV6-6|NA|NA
TGTGCCAGCAGTCCCGGGACACTCCGCTCTGGAAACACCATATATTTT
CASSPGTLRSGNTIYF
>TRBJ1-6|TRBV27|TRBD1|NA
TGTGTCAGCAGTTTTGCAGGGGGGCCCTATAATTCACCCCTCCACTTT
CVSSFAGGPYNSPLHF
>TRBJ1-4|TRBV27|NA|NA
TGTGCCAGCAGTCTCGTGGAGGGGCGGGAAAAACTGTTTTTT
CASSLVEGREKLFF
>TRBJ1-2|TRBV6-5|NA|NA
TGTGCCAGCAGCGGGTTGGTCATATCTGGCTACACCTTC
CASSGLVISGYTF
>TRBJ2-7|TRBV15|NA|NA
TGTGCCACCTCCTTCGGGACCGGGGCCCTCTACGAGCAGTACTTC
CATSFGTGALYEQYF
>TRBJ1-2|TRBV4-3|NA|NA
TGCGCCAGCAGCCAAGTATCAGGGGACCACTTCTATGGCTACACCTTC
CASSQVSGDHFYGYTF
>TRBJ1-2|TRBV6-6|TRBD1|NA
TGTGCCACCGGGACAGGGAACTATGGCTACACCTTC
CATGTGNYGYTF
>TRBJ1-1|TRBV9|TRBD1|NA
TGTGCCAGCAGCTTGTCAGGGGGTAGTTTGAACACTGAAGCTTTCTTT
CASSLSGGSLNTEAFF
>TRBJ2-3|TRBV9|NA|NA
TGTGCCAGCAGCGTAGCCGGGAGCACAGATACGCAGTATTTT
CASSVAGSTDTQYF
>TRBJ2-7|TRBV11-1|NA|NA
TGTGCCAGCAGCTTAACCCCGGAAACCTACGAGCAGTACTTC
CASSLTPETYEQYF
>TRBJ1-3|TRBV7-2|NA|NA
TGTGCCAGCAGCTTAGGCTTCCTCTCCTCTGGAAACACCATATATTTT
CASSLGFLSSGNTIYF
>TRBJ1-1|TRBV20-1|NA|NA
TGCAGTGCTAGCTGGGGCATCGAAGCTTTCTTT
CSASWGIEAFF
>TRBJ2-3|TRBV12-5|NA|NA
TGTGCTAGTGGCGTCACAGATACGCAGTATTTT
CASGVTDTQYF
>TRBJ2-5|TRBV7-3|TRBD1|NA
TGTGCCAGCAGCTTGACAGGGGGTATAGAGACCCAGTACTTC
CASSLTGGIETQYF
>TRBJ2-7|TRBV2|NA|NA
TGTGCCAGCAGTGACGAGGCTGGCGTCGAGCAGTACTTC
CASSDEAGVEQYF
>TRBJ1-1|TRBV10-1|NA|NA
TGCGCCAGCAGTGCGGGCCGCGACACTGAAGCTTTCTTT
CASSAGRDTEAFF
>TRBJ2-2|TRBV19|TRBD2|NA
TGTGCCGGGGGGAGGGCGGAGAACACCGGGGAGCTGTTTTTT
CAGGRAENTGELFF
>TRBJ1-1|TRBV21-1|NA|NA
TGTGCCAGCAGCAAATACCGGACGTTGAACACTGAAGCTTTCTTT
CASSKYRTLNTEAFF
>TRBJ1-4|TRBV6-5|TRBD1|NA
TGTGCCAGCTGGGACAGGGGTGCAACTAATGAAAAACTGTTTTTT
CASWDRGATNEKLFF
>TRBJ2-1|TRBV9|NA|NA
TGTGCCAGCAGCGCCGACTCACAGGGAATCACCTACAATGAGCAGTTCTTC
CASSADSQGITYNEQFF
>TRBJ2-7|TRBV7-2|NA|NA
TGTGCCAGCAGCTTAAAGGGCTACGAGCAGTACTTC
CASSLKGYEQYF
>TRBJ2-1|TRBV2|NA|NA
TGTGCCAGCAGTGGAGAGGCGGGGAATGAGCAGTTCTTC
CASSGEAGNEQFF
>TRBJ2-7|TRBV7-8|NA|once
TGTGCCAGCAGCTTAGGGTCAGGGGCCTACGAGCAGTACTTC
CASSLGSGAYEQYF
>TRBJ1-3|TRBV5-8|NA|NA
TGTGCCAGCAGCTTGGCCGGAAACACCATATATTTT
CASSLAGNTIYF
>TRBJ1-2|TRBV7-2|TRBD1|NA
TGTGCCAGCAGCTTATATAGGGACAGATATGGCTACACCTTC
CASSLYRDRYGYTF
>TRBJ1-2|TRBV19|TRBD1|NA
TGTGCCAGTAGTACAGGGACCGGGACAGGGTTTGGCTACACCTTC
CASSTGTGTGFGYTF
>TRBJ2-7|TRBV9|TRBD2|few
TGTGCCAGCAGCGTAGGGCTAGCGGGGGGCTCCTACGAGCAGTACTTC
CASSVGLAGGSYEQYF
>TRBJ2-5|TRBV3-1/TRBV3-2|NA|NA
TGTGCCAGCAGCCAAGAAACTCTAGTCGAGACCCAGTACTTC
CASSQETLVETQYF
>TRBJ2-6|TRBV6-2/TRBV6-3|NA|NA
TGTGCCAGCAGCCTCCCGGGCCTCGGGTCTGGGGCCAACGTCCTGACTTTC
CASSLPGLGSGANVLTF
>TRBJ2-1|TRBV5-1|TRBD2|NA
TGCGCCAGCACCAACACGGGAGGCGATGAGCAGTTCTTC
CASTNTGGDEQFF
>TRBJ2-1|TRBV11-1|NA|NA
TGTGCCAGCAGCTTAGCGTCCCGGGCCAGTGAGCAGTTCTTC
CASSLASRASEQFF